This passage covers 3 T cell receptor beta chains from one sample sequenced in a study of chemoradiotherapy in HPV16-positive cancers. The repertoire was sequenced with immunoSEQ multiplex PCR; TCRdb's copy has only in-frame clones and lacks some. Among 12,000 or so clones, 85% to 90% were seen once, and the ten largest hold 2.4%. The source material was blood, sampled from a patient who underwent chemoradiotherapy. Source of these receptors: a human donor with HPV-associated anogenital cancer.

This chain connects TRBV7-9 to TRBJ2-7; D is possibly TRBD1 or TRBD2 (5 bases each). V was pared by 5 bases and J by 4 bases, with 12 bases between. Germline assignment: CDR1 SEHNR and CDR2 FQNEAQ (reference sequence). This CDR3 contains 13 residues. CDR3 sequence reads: CASSHRDHYEQYF. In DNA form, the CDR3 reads TGTGCCAGCAGCCACCGGGACCATTACGAGCAGTACTTC.

The CDR3 nucleotides are TGTGCCATCAGTGATGGTGGGGAAAAACTGTTTTTT. Its protein product is CAISDGGEKLFF. The V gene is TRBV10-3, the J gene TRBJ1-4; D gene unclear. This CDR3 region has 12 residues. V gave up 3 bases and J gave up 8 bases, with 7 bases separating them. CDR1 and CDR2 (germline): ENHRY, SYGVKD.

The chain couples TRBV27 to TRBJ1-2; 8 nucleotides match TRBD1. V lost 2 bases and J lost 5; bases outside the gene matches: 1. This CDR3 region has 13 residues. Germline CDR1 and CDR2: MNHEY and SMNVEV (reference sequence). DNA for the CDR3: TGTGCCAGCAGTTTAAACAGGGGGTATGGCTACACCTTC. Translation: CASSLNRGYGYTF.